This T cell receptor (beta chain) was captured in a study of neurological immune-mediated disorders. With 10-nucleotide random UMIs included, cDNA was synthesized by 5'RACE. Every sequencing run generated in excess of 180 million TCR-beta sequences. These sequences covered 15-18 subjects. MiXCR, run by TCRdb on the 5' RACE reads, gives a single entry per CDR3 protein. The sample lists tens of thousands of distinct CDR3 sequences, about a tenth occurring once. The study, taken as a whole, reports: The study found the most TCR clonal expansion in HTLV-1-associated myelopathy and the least in multiple sclerosis, below healthy controls.

This clonotype was counted at least ten times. Its antigen is still unknown. This TCR was sampled from a man in his forties in good health. Sequences were obtained from PBMCs.

CDR3 residues: CASSLDPGQGNIQYF. The CDR3 DNA reads TGTGCCAGCAGCTTGGACCCGGGACAGGGGAACATTCAGTACTTC. This chain joins TRBV5-5 and TRBJ2-4; TRBD1 matches 10 bases. Germline V gene sequence: CDR1 SGHKS, CDR2 YYEKEE (reference sequence). J gave up 7 bases and V 0 bases, and 4 bases lay outside the gene matches. The CDR3 runs 15 residues.